A single sample is the source of the 6 T cell receptor beta chains below, sequenced in a study of somatic mutations in cytotoxic T cells in rheumatoid arthritis. TCRdb's copy holds only in-frame clones and misses some; the assay was immunoSEQ multiplex PCR. The table has around 6,000 clones, about four fifths seen once; the top ten hold approximately 4.6%. The sample was CD8+ T cells sorted from blood. The receptors stem from an adult with rheumatoid arthritis.

The chain joins TRBV7-9 to TRBJ1-1, with D unresolved. This CDR3 spans 15 amino acids. CDR1 SEHNR and CDR2 FQNEAQ come from the germline V gene (reference sequence). V lost 4 bases and J lost 3, with 15 bases in between. CDR3 nucleotide sequence: TGTGCCAGCAGCTCCGTATCCGGGGAGGACACTGAAGCTTTCTTT. Protein: CASSSVSGEDTEAFF. The full variable domain, rest sourced from reference TRBV7-9 and TRBJ1-1, is DTGVSQNPRHKITKRGQNVTFRCDPISEHNRLYWYRQTLGQGPEFLTYFQNEAQLEKSRLLSDRFSAERPKGSFSTLEIQRTEQGDSAMYLCASSSVSGEDTEAFFGQGTRLTVV.

The V and J genes are TRBV9 and TRBJ2-3, with D perhaps matching TRBD2 (5 bases). Per the germline V gene, CDR1 is SGDLS and CDR2 is YYNGEE. The ends were cut back, 0 bases at V and 5 bases at J, with 13 bases in the middle. The CDR3 has 15 amino acids. The CDR3 coding sequence is TGTGCCAGCAGCGTAGAACCGGGAAGAAAAGATACGCAGTATTTT. It is translated as CASSVEPGRKDTQYF.

The chain is built from TRBV2 and TRBJ1-4; the D gene is possibly TRBD1 (5 bases). The germline V gene has CDR1 SNHLY and CDR2 FYNNEI. This CDR3 has 16 amino acids. Trimming removed 7 bases at V and 2 bases at J, with 17 bases between. CDR3 nucleotides: TGTGCCAGCATCGATTATTTGGGGACTACTAATGAAAAACTGTTTTTT. Residues: CASIDYLGTTNEKLFF.

V is TRBV28 and J is TRBJ1-4, with TRBD1 as a possible D gene (5 bases). Germline V gene sequence: CDR1 MDHEN, CDR2 SYDVKM. This CDR3 is 19 amino acids long. Trimming left V 5 bases short and J 2 bases short, with 24 bases between. Written as DNA, the CDR3 is TGTGCCAGCAGTCCGCGGCGGGGGGGTTTCGGAGTGACTAATGAAAAACTGTTTTTT. It encodes CASSPRRGGFGVTNEKLFF.

This clone appeared a single time. This rearrangement joins TRBV2 to TRBJ2-3, with TRBD2 matching over 11 bases. The CDR3 loop spans 18 amino acids. Looked up from germline, CDR1 is SNHLY and CDR2 is FYNNEI. Trimming removed 0 bases from V and 2 bases from J; junction bases left unmatched: 7. The CDR3 DNA sequence: TGTGCCAGCAGTGAAGCCTTAGCGGGAGGGTTGCCCACAGATACGCAGTATTTT. Amino acids: CASSEALAGGLPTDTQYF.

In this sample, this clone turned up a few times. This chain uses TRBV7-6 with TRBJ2-5; tentatively, D is TRBD1 (6 bases). CDR3 length: 13 amino acids. Germline V gene data show CDR1 as SGHVS and CDR2 as FNYEAQ. V was clipped by 2 bases and J by 3 bases, with 7 bases between them. The CDR3 DNA is TGTGCCAGCAGCTTAAGGACAGAAGAGACCCAGTACTTC. The encoded protein is CASSLRTEETQYF. Full variable domain (missing parts from reference TRBV7-6 and TRBJ2-5): GAGVSQSPRYKVTKRGQDVALRCDPISGHVSLYWYRQALGQGPEFLTYFNYEAQQDKSGLPNDRFSAERPEGSISTLTIQRTEQRDSAMYRCASSLRTEETQYFGPGTRLLVL.